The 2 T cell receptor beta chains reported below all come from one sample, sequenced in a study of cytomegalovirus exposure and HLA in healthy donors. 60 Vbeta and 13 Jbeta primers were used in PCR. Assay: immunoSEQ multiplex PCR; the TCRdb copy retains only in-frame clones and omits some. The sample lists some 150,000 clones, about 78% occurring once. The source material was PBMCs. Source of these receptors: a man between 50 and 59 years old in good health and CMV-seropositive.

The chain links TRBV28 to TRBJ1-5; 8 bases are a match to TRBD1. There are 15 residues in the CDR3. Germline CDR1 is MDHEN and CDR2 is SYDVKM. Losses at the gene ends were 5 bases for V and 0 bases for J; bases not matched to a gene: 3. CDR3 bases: TGTGCCAGCAGTCGGACAGGGAGTAGCAATCAGCCCCAGCATTTT. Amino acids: CASSRTGSSNQPQHF.

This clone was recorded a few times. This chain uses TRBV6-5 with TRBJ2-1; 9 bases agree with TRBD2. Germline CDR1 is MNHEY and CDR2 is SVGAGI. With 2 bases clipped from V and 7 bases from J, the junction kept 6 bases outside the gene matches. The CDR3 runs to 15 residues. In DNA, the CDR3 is TGTGCCAGCAGTTACATAGCGGGAGTGGGTAATGAGCAGTTCTTC. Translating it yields CASSYIAGVGNEQFF.